This T cell receptor beta chain emerged from a study of T cells expressing NK-cell markers. Regarding this clonotype: Antigen unknown.

CDR3 size: 15 residues. The germline gives CDR1 LNHDA, CDR2 SQIVND (reference sequence). Overall study results and limits: The leading position in the CD3+CD56-NKG2C+ fraction of a few donors also went to these clonotypes.

From its re-call of the 5' RACE reads, TCRdb lists each CDR3 protein once, without DNA. Its listing shows 440,000 or so distinct CDR3 sequences. The chain uses TRBV19 and TRBJ2-2. Sequenced input: blood T cells: a sorted CD56 or NKG2C T cell subset, CD4+ or CD8+ T cells, or bulk PBMC T cells (not recorded which). This receptor was identified in a woman aged 18 to 75 in good health. The CDR3 spells CASSIDQPGTGELFF.